These 32 T cell receptor beta chains were all obtained from the same sample, sequenced in a study of T cells in Graves' hyperthyroidism and ophthalmopathy. Amplification yielded TCR beta CDR3 regions, with RNA transcripts as the source. RT-PCR in the first round (using the HTBI primer set) targeted the TCR CDR3. TCRdb fed the multiplex PCR reads into MiXCR, producing one record per CDR3 protein. The table shows roughly 580,000 distinct CDR3 sequences, with 11% to 15% occurring only once. Sequencing input: blood. The receptors originated from a woman in her twenties or thirties with Graves' hyperthyroidism that later progressed to Graves' ophthalmopathy.

This clonotype was seen ten or more times. The chain has TRBV6-4 and TRBJ1-6; no firm D call. CDR1 is MRHNA and CDR2 is SNTAGT in the germline V gene. CDR3 length equals 15 residues. Trimming took 6 bases from V and 9 from J, leaving 18 bases between them. DNA for the CDR3: TGTGCCAGCAGCGAAAGGAGGGAGAATAGTTCACCCCTCCACTTT. Residues: CASSERRENSSPLHF.

This clonotype was picked up many times. This sequence joins TRBV12-3 or TRBV12-4 and TRBJ1-5; D is perhaps TRBD1 (5 bases). The V gene lost 5 bases and the J gene lost 5 bases, with 19 bases spanning the gap. The CDR3 spans 16 residues. DNA of the CDR3: TGTGCCAGCAGTCCCTATCAAAGACAGCCTGATCAGCCCCAGCATTTT. It is translated as CASSPYQRQPDQPQHF.

This clonotype was seen at least ten times. The chain uses TRBV7-9 and TRBJ2-1; unclear D gene. There are 14 residues in the CDR3. The germline gives CDR1 SEHNR, CDR2 FQNEAQ (reference sequence). V lost 7 bases, J lost 7 bases, and 17 bases lay in between. The CDR3 DNA reads TGTGCCAGCACCTGGACCCCTGGGTCAAATGAGCAGTTCTTC. Translating gives CASTWTPGSNEQFF.

This clonotype occurred many times. The V gene is TRBV29-1, the J gene TRBJ1-6; D remains unclear. CDR1 is SQVTM and CDR2 is ANQGSEA in the germline V gene. Deletions cut 5 bases from V and 10 bases from J, with 15 bases between. The CDR3 consists of 13 residues. Here the CDR3 DNA reads TGCAGCGTTTTACCGGGCCCAAGATCACCCCTCCACTTT. Its translation: CSVLPGPRSPLHF. Filled out from reference TRBV29-1 and TRBJ1-6, the complete variable domain reads SAVISQKPSRDICQRGTSLTIQCQVDSQVTMMFWYRQQPGQSLTLIATANQGSEATYESGFVIDKFPISRPNLTFSTLTVSNMSPEDSSIYLCSVLPGPRSPLHFGNGTRLTVT.

This clonotype has a count of ten or more. The V call is TRBV5-1, the J call TRBJ1-1; D is unresolved. Trimming removed 1 base at V and 1 base at J, with 5 bases between. CDR1 is SGHRS, CDR2 YFSETQ, per germline. The CDR3 loop spans 13 amino acids. This chain's CDR3 is CASSLSSNTEAFF. The CDR3, as DNA: TGCGCCAGCAGCTTGTCGTCGAACACTGAAGCTTTCTTT.

In its sample, this clonotype was seen many times. This chain joins TRBV14 and TRBJ2-2, with TRBD1 matching over 8 bases. This CDR3 has 15 residues. Germline trimming cut 3 bases from V and 2 bases from J; bases unmatched to any gene: 2. The germline V gene has CDR1 SGHDN and CDR2 FVKESK. DNA of the CDR3: TGTGCCAGCAGCCAGACAGGGGTCAACACCGGGGAGCTGTTTTTT. Protein: CASSQTGVNTGELFF.

In this sample, this clonotype turned up many times. The chain employs TRBV14 and TRBJ2-3, with D uncertain. The germline V and J ends were trimmed by 1 base and 2 bases, with 13 bases remaining between them. CDR3 length equals 16 residues. Germline-derived CDR1 and CDR2 are SGHDN and FVKESK. CDR3 DNA: TGTGCCAGCAGCCAAGCGGCCAACTTTTACACAGATACGCAGTATTTT. Protein product: CASSQAANFYTDTQYF.

The V and J genes are TRBV27 and TRBJ1-1; D unclear. The germline V gene encodes CDR1 MNHEY and CDR2 SMNVEV (reference sequence). Trimming cost V 7 bases and J 3 bases, with 21 bases left between them. The CDR3 contains 16 residues. CDR3 sequence: CASIPRSARRYTEAFF. The CDR3 DNA follows: TGTGCCAGCATCCCCAGAAGCGCCCGAAGGTACACTGAAGCTTTCTTT.

This clonotype showed up many times. The chain recombines TRBV28 with TRBJ1-1; 10 nucleotides align to TRBD1. Looked up from germline, CDR1 is MDHEN and CDR2 is SYDVKM. The CDR3 covers 15 residues. The trim removed 4 bases at V and 5 bases at J, leaving 7 bases unmatched. CDR3 sequence reads: CASSSRDRGFTEAFF. The CDR3 DNA reads as TGTGCCAGCAGTTCCCGGGACAGGGGTTTTACTGAAGCTTTCTTT.

Comment on this clonotype: A clone one base away is much larger, so this may be a read error. The chain has TRBV19 and TRBJ2-1, with D unclear. The CDR3 runs 15 residues. Per germline, CDR1 LNHDA and CDR2 SQIVND (reference sequence). V was cut by 2 bases and J by 8 bases, with 16 bases left in between. The CDR3 sequence is CASSIPPSDGDEQFF. DNA of the CDR3: TGTGCCAGTAGTATACCCCCATCGGACGGCGATGAGCAGTTCTTC.

This chain links TRBV3-1 with TRBJ2-1; 13 positions agree with TRBD2. V trimming: 4 bases; J trimming: 12 bases; junction bases outside the gene matches: 6. The CDR3 runs 14 residues. In germline, CDR1 is LGHDT, CDR2 YNNKEL (reference sequence). The CDR3 loop reads CASSLGLAGDGQFF. The CDR3, as DNA: TGTGCCAGCAGCCTTGGACTAGCGGGAGATGGGCAGTTCTTC.

This clonotype was recorded many times. The genes are TRBV12-3 or TRBV12-4 and TRBJ2-7; D is possibly TRBD1 (6 bases). This CDR3 contains 12 residues. V lost 3 bases and J 6 bases, leaving 9 bases between the germline ends. CDR3 sequence: CASSFTGSEQYF. CDR3 DNA: TGTGCCAGCAGTTTCACAGGGTCCGAGCAGTACTTC.

This clonotype was seen many times. The V call is TRBV20-1, the J call TRBJ2-7; tentatively, D is TRBD1 (6 bases). Germline-derived CDR1 and CDR2 are DFQATT and SNEGSKA (reference sequence). This CDR3 spans 15 amino acids. Trimming took 1 base from V and 4 from J, leaving 17 bases between them. The CDR3 DNA follows: TGCAGTGCTAGAGGGACAGCTACTCTTAATTACGAGCAGTACTTC. This gives the protein CSARGTATLNYEQYF.

This clonotype was found many times. The J gene is TRBJ1-2, the V gene TRBV20-1, with D hard to call. The V end was cut by 0 bases, the J end by 6 bases, with 8 bases between. Germline assignment: CDR1 DFQATT and CDR2 SNEGSKA (reference sequence). The CDR3 contains 12 residues. The CDR3: CSARDSGNGYTF. CDR3 nucleotide sequence: TGCAGTGCTAGAGATTCGGGGAATGGCTACACCTTC.

In this sample, this clonotype turned up a few times. This rearrangement joins TRBV5-1 to TRBJ1-2; D ambiguous. The V gene lost 0 bases and the J gene lost 2 bases, with 11 bases spanning the gap. From germline, CDR1 is SGHRS and CDR2 YFSETQ. The CDR3 has 15 amino acids. CDR3: CASSLETGNNYGYTF. Here the CDR3 DNA reads TGCGCCAGCAGCTTGGAGACCGGAAACAACTATGGCTACACCTTC.

The V call is TRBV19, the J call TRBJ2-1; tentative D call: TRBD2 (5 bases). CDR1 and CDR2 (germline): LNHDA, SQIVND (reference sequence). The V end lost 0 bases, the J end lost 0 bases, and 9 bases lay between the germline ends. The CDR3 loop spans 16 amino acids. The CDR3 region has the DNA TGTGCCAGTAGTATAGATGATGGGAGCTCCTACAATGAGCAGTTCTTC. It codes for CASSIDDGSSYNEQFF.

The sample holds many counts of this clonotype. The chain recombines TRBV5-1 with TRBJ2-7; perhaps TRBD2 as D (5 bases). The ends were cut back, 2 bases at V and 4 bases at J, with 13 bases in the middle. This CDR3 contains 14 residues. CDR1 and CDR2 (germline): SGHRS, YFSETQ. CDR3 in amino acids: CASSLPGNRYEQYF. Here the CDR3 DNA reads TGCGCCAGCAGCTTACCGGGGAATAGGTACGAGCAGTACTTC.

This clonotype showed up many times. The chain joins TRBV7-2 to TRBJ1-1; possible D gene TRBD1, 5 bases. V was clipped by 1 base and J by 9 bases, with 18 bases between them. The CDR3 is made up of 15 amino acids. Germline V gives CDR1 SGHTA, CDR2 FQGNSA. The CDR3 protein is CASSLDSGESLQAFF. The CDR3 DNA is TGTGCCAGCAGCTTAGATTCGGGGGAGAGCCTTCAAGCTTTCTTT.

The CDR3 region is CASSPWTGGEKLFF. The CDR3 region has the DNA TGTGCCAGTAGTCCCTGGACAGGGGGAGAAAAACTGTTTTTT. The chain employs TRBV19 and TRBJ1-4; the match to TRBD1 covers 10 bases. J was trimmed by 8 bases and V by 5 bases; bases with no gene match: 5. CDR1 and CDR2 (germline): LNHDA, SQIVND (reference sequence). CDR3 length: 14 residues.

The sample holds many counts of this clonotype. The chain combines TRBV30 with TRBJ1-2, with D possibly matching TRBD1 (5 bases). The CDR3 consists of 12 residues. V lost 4 bases, J lost 1 base, and 7 bases lay in between. Germline loops: CDR1 GTSNPN, CDR2 SVGIG (reference sequence). Written as DNA, the CDR3 is TGTGCCTGGAAGGGGATTAACTATGGCTACACCTTC. It encodes CAWKGINYGYTF.

This clonotype was counted many times. The J gene is TRBJ1-1, the V gene TRBV18; maybe TRBD1 (5 bases). This CDR3 is built from 19 residues. Germline CDR1 and CDR2: KGHSH and LQKENI. V was clipped by 6 bases and J by 0 bases, with 26 bases between them. The CDR3 sequence: CASSSMGKTVLSLNTEAFF. The CDR3 DNA reads TGTGCCAGCTCCTCAATGGGTAAGACAGTACTATCGTTGAACACTGAAGCTTTCTTT.

This clonotype was counted only a few times. V and J are TRBV7-9 and TRBJ2-1; D is uncertain. The CDR3 has 14 residues. Germline-derived CDR1 and CDR2 are SEHNR and FQNEAQ (reference sequence). The V and J ends lost 5 bases and 5 bases respectively, with 13 bases between them. The CDR3 DNA is TGTGCCAGCAGCGGTACCGGGCCCAACAATGAGCAGTTCTTC. Protein sequence: CASSGTGPNNEQFF.

This clonotype was recorded many times. The V call is TRBV9, the J call TRBJ1-1; the D is unclear. Germline-derived CDR1 and CDR2 are SGDLS and YYNGEE. The CDR3 has 14 amino acids. V lost 0 bases and J 3 bases, leaving 9 bases between the germline ends. The CDR3 coding sequence is TGTGCCAGCAGCGTAGCTGGCACGGACACTGAAGCTTTCTTT. Translating gives CASSVAGTDTEAFF.

This clonotype appeared many times. The rearrangement links TRBV4-3 to TRBJ2-1; TRBD2 matches at 8 bases. Germline V CDR1 and CDR2: LGHNA, YSLEER. Unmatched junction bases numbered 6, after V lost 2 bases and J lost 3 bases. This CDR3 has 16 residues. The CDR3 sequence: CASSQRGSGNYNEQFF. In DNA form, the CDR3 reads TGCGCCAGCAGCCAAAGGGGTAGCGGGAACTACAATGAGCAGTTCTTC.

V is TRBV19 and J is TRBJ2-1; 10 nucleotides match TRBD2. J lost 8 bases, V lost 3 bases, and 4 bases had no gene match. CDR1 LNHDA and CDR2 SQIVND come from the germline V gene (reference sequence). The CDR3 spans 14 residues. CDR3 in amino acids: CASSILAGEDEQFF. In nucleotides, the CDR3 is TGTGCCAGTAGTATTCTAGCGGGAGAGGATGAGCAGTTCTTC.

This chain links TRBV5-1 with TRBJ1-1; D perhaps matches TRBD1 (6 bases). The CDR3 is 12 residues long. Germline-derived CDR1 and CDR2 are SGHRS and YFSETQ. Deletions cut 3 bases from V and 6 bases from J, with 9 bases between. The CDR3 DNA follows: TGCGCCAGCAGCTCACAGGGCTCTGAAGCTTTCTTT. Its protein is CASSSQGSEAFF.

This clonotype was counted at least ten times. This chain joins TRBV6-1 and TRBJ2-5; TRBD2 might be the D (5 bases). The CDR3 totals 13 residues. Germline loops: CDR1 MNHNS, CDR2 SASEGT. With 7 bases removed from V and 2 bases from J, the gap between germline ends came to 11 bases. The CDR3 spells CASNGNRQETQYF. In DNA form, the CDR3 reads TGTGCCAGCAACGGGAACAGACAAGAGACCCAGTACTTC.

This clonotype was picked up many times. This sequence joins TRBV2 and TRBJ2-7, with a possible D match to TRBD1 (7 bases). Germline loops: CDR1 SNHLY, CDR2 FYNNEI. The CDR3 totals 21 residues. V was trimmed by 4 bases and J by 3 bases, leaving 34 bases between them. The DNA of the CDR3 is TGTGCCAGCAGTGCGGGGACAGCGGGTCTCGTTGCTGTATACGGGATCTACGAGCAGTACTTC. Translating gives CASSAGTAGLVAVYGIYEQYF. The full variable domain, with the rest looked up from reference TRBV2 and TRBJ2-7, is EPEVTQTPSHQVTQMGQEVILRCVPISNHLYFYWYRQILGQKVEFLVSFYNNEISEKSEIFDDQFSVERPDGSNFTLKIRSTKLEDSAMYFCASSAGTAGLVAVYGIYEQYFGPGTRLTVT.

In its sample, this clonotype was seen many times. The chain uses TRBV3-1 and TRBJ1-1; possibly TRBD1 for D (5 bases). Trimming pared 5 bases from V and 8 bases from J, leaving 21 bases between. This CDR3 comprises 15 residues. Germline assignment: CDR1 LGHDT and CDR2 YNNKEL (reference sequence). For the CDR3, the DNA is TGTGCCAGCAGCGGGAGGTACCTTGACGGGGGAGAAGCTTTCTTT. Amino acid sequence: CASSGRYLDGGEAFF. Based on the CDR3 plus reference TRBV3-1 and TRBJ1-1, the full variable domain is DTAVSQTPKYLVTQMGNDKSIKCEQNLGHDTMYWYKQDSKKFLKIMFSYNNKELIINETVPNRFSPKSPDKAHLNLHINSLELGDSAVYFCASSGRYLDGGEAFFGQGTRLTVV.

The table lists this clonotype with many counts. The chain uses TRBV30 and TRBJ2-1; 16 bases are a match to TRBD2. CDR1 is GTSNPN, CDR2 SVGIG, per germline (reference sequence). The CDR3 is made up of 16 amino acids. Germline trimming cut 3 bases from V and 12 bases from J; bases unmatched to any gene: 11. CDR3 residues: CAWRTGTSGRGMGQFF. As DNA, the CDR3 is TGTGCCTGGAGGACCGGGACTAGCGGGAGGGGCATGGGGCAGTTCTTC.

In nucleotides, the CDR3 is TGTGCCAGTAGTATCCGGGGGACCACAGATACGCAGTATTTT. Amino acids: CASSIRGTTDTQYF. This chain uses TRBV19 with TRBJ2-3; the D gene is possibly TRBD2 (6 bases). The V end was cut by 3 bases, the J end by 2 bases, with 9 bases between. This CDR3 contains 14 residues. Germline V gene data show CDR1 as LNHDA and CDR2 as SQIVND (reference sequence).

This clonotype appeared many times. This sequence joins TRBV28 and TRBJ2-5; the match to TRBD1 covers 7 bases. The V gene end was trimmed by 2 bases and the J gene end by 1 base; junction bases not matched to a gene: 1. Per the germline V gene, CDR1 is MDHEN and CDR2 is SYDVKM. The CDR3 covers 14 residues. The chain's CDR3 is CASSLGDSQETQYF. The CDR3 bases are TGTGCCAGCAGTTTAGGGGACAGCCAAGAGACCCAGTACTTC.